The subject of this entry is one TCR beta chain. These data are taken from a study of CD8 T cells in Susac syndrome. From germline, CDR1 is SGHTA and CDR2 FQGNSA. V lost 5 bases, J lost 6 bases, and 8 bases lay in between. The CDR3 is made up of 11 amino acids. Random hexamers were used to reverse transcribe 0.5 to 1 ug of RNA. TCRdb processed the immunoSEQ multiplex PCR reads anew with MiXCR; each CDR3 protein has one entry. The sample consists of about 120,000 distinct CDR3 sequences, about 93% of them appearing once. J is TRBJ2-7 and V is TRBV7-2; D not resolved. The sequence was obtained from a human donor in good health. The specimen sequenced was CD4+ T cells from PBMCs. The CDR3 region has the DNA TGTGCCAGCAGCGCGCACGGCGAGCAGTACTTC. It codes for CASSAHGEQYF.